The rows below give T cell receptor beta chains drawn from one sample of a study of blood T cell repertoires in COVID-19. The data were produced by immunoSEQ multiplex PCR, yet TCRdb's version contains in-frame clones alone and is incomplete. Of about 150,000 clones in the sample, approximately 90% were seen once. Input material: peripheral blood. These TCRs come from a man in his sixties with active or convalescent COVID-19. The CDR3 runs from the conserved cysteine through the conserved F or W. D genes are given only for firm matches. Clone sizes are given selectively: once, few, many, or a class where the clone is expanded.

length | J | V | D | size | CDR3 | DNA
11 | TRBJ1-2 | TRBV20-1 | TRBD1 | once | CSARASDRGLF | TGCAGTGCTAGAGCTTCGGACAGGGGTCTCTTC
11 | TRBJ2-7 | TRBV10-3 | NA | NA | CAIREIGEQYF | TGTGCCATCAGGGAGATCGGCGAGCAGTACTTC
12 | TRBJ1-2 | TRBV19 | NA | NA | CASQGAGYGYTF | TGTGCCAGTCAGGGCGCCGGGTATGGCTACACCTTC
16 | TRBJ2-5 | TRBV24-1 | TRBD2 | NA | CATSDPILAGAETQYF | TGTGCCACCAGTGACCCGATACTAGCGGGGGCAGAGACCCAGTACTTC
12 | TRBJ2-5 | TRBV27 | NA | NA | CASSSLQETQYF | TGTGCCAGCAGTTCCCTTCAAGAGACCCAGTACTTC
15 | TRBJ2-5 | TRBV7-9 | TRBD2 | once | CASSPTSGLQETQYF | TGTGCCAGCAGCCCGACTAGCGGTTTACAAGAGACCCAGTACTTC
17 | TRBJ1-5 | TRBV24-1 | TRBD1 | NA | CATSEQGAGGSNQPQHF | TGTGCCACCAGTGAACAGGGGGCAGGGGGTAGCAATCAGCCCCAGCATTTT
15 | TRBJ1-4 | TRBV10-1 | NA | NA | CASSERGATNEKLFF | TGCGCCAGCAGTGAGCGGGGAGCAACTAATGAAAAACTGTTTTTT
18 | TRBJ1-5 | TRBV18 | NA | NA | CASSPPPRGVSSNQPQHF | TGTGCCAGCTCACCACCCCCCCGGGGTGTAAGTAGCAATCAGCCCCAGCATTTT
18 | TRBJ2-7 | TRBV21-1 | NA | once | CASSKVCLSDSAGNEQYF | TGTGCCAGCAGCAAAGTCTGCCTTTCGGACTCCGCTGGGAACGAGCAGTACTTC
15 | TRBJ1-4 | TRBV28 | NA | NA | CASSPLGGTNEKLFF | TGTGCCAGCAGTCCTTTGGGAGGGACTAATGAAAAACTGTTTTTT
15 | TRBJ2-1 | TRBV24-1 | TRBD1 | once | CATSDLGTGPNEQFF | TGTGCCACCAGTGATTTGGGGACAGGGCCCAATGAGCAGTTCTTC
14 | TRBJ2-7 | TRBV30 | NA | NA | CAWSYELARNEQYF | TGTGCCTGGAGTTACGAGCTAGCGAGGAACGAGCAGTACTTC
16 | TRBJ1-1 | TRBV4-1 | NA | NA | CASSPIAKESRREAFF | TGCGCCAGCAGCCCCATTGCGAAGGAGAGTCGCCGGGAAGCTTTCTTT
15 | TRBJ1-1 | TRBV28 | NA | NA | CASSPSVGRNTEAFF | TGTGCCAGCAGTCCCTCGGTGGGGCGGAACACTGAAGCTTTCTTT
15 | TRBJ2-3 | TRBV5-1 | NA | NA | CASSLTTPSTDTQYF | TGCGCCAGCAGCCTTACAACCCCTAGCACAGATACGCAGTATTTT
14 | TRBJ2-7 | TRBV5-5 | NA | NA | CASSLAGGTYEQYF | TGTGCCAGCAGCTTGGCAGGGGGGACCTACGAGCAGTACTTC
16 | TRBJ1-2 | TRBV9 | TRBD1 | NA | CASSPQGTGGAYGYTF | TGTGCCAGCAGCCCTCAAGGGACAGGGGGCGCCTATGGCTACACCTTC
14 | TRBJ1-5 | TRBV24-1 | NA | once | CATSEPGGNQPQHF | TGTGCCACCAGTGAACCAGGGGGCAATCAGCCCCAGCATTTT
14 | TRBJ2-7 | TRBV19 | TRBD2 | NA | CASSRRTSDYEQYF | TGTGCCAGTAGTAGGAGGACTAGCGACTACGAGCAGTACTTC
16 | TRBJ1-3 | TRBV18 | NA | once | CASSPPAGDRATTIYF | TGTGCCAGCTCACCACCGGCGGGGGACCGCGCCACCACCATATATTTT
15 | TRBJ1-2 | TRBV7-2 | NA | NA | CASSDGHQGNYGYTF | TGTGCCAGCAGCGACGGACACCAAGGGAACTATGGCTACACCTTC
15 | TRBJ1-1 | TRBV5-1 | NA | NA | CASSRSYRDHTEAFF | TGCGCCAGCAGCCGCAGCTACAGGGACCACACTGAAGCTTTCTTT
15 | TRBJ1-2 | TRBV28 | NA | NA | CASSLGRQANYGYTF | TGTGCCAGCAGTTTGGGGAGACAAGCTAACTATGGCTACACCTTC
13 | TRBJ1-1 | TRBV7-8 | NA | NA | CASTDNMNTEAFF | TGTGCCAGCACCGATAACATGAACACTGAAGCTTTCTTT
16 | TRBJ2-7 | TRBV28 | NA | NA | CASSTGGSLVSYEQYF | TGTGCCAGCAGTACTGGGGGGAGCCTCGTCTCCTACGAGCAGTACTTC